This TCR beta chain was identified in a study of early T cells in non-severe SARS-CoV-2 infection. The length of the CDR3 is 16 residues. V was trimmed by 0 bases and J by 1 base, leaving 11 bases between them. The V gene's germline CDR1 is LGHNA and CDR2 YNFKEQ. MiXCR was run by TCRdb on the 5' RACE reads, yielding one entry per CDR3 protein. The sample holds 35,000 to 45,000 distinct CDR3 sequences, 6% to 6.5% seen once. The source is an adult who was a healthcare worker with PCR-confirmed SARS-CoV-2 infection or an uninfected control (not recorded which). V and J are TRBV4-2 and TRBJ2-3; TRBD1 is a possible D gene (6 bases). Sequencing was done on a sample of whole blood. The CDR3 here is CASSQDEAGGTDTQYF. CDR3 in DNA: TGTGCCAGCAGCCAAGATGAGGCAGGGGGCACAGATACGCAGTATTTT.